This T cell receptor (beta chain) was obtained from a study of T cells after yellow fever vaccination. In the study overall: Libraries from low-cell-number fractions were prepared with the SMART-Seq v4 Ultra Low Input RNA kit.

Universal primer sites and UMIs were introduced during 5'RACE template-switching synthesis of TCR cDNA. Using its own MiXCR run on the 5' RACE reads, TCRdb lists one record per CDR3 protein. The sample records 320,000 or so distinct CDR3 sequences, 8% to 9.5% being singletons. This clonotype was observed a handful of times. Its antigen is unidentified. Notes on the study in general: Any FACS-sorted repertoire could hold abundant clonotypes that contaminate it from the bulk population. Among all clonotypes, a small share was observed in both CD4 and CD8 compartments.

Trimming took 3 bases from V and 5 from J, leaving 8 bases between them. Germline CDR1 reads SEHNR; CDR2 reads FQNEAQ (reference sequence). This CDR3 is 13 amino acids long. This material consisted of PBMCs, taken 45 days after the first yellow fever vaccination. The J gene is TRBJ2-1, the V gene TRBV7-9; possibly TRBD2 for D (6 bases). The source is a man younger than 35 who received the YFV17D yellow fever vaccine. The CDR3 region has the DNA TGTGCCAGCAGCTTTTGGGGGGACAATGAGCAGTTCTTC. It yields the protein CASSFWGDNEQFF.